This T cell receptor beta chain was identified during a study of cytomegalovirus exposure and HLA in healthy donors. The V end lost 4 bases, the J end lost 12 bases, and 18 bases lay between the germline ends. The CDR3 totals 13 residues. The V gene's germline CDR1 is LNHDA and CDR2 SQIVND (reference sequence). The method was immunoSEQ multiplex PCR; TCRdb's version includes in-frame clones alone and lacks a portion of them. The sample has 120,000 to 150,000 clones; around nine tenths are singletons. Overall study findings and caveats: The authors confirmed in vitro that a few CMV-associated chains were specific for CMV antigens. With high specificity and sensitivity, the classifier reportedly diagnosed cytomegalovirus status. Rare sequences made up most TCRs, while some public TCRs were found in many donors.

To note about this clone: Its specificity is unknown.

The sequencing input was PBMCs. This chain joins TRBV19 and TRBJ1-1, with TRBD1 as a possible D gene (6 bases). The sequence came from a man younger than 35 in good health and CMV-seropositive. CDR3 in amino acids: CASSKQTGGMTFF. CDR3 DNA sequence: TGTGCCAGTAGTAAACAGACAGGAGGTATGACTTTCTTT.